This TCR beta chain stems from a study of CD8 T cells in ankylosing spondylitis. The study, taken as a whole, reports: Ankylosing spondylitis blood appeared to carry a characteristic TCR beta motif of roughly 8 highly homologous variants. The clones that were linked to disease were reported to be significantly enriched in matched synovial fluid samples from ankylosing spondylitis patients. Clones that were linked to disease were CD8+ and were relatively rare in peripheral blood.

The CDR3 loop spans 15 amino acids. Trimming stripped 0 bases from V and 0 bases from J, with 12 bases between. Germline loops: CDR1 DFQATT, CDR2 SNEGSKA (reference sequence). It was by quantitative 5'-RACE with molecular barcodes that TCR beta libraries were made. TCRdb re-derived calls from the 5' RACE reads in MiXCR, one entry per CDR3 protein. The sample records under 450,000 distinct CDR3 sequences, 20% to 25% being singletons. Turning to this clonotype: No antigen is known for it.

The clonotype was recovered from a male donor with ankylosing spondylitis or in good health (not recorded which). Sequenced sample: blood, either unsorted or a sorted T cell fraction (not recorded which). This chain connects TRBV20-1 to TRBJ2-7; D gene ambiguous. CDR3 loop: CSARDFYSNSYEQYF. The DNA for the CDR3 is TGCAGTGCTAGAGATTTTTACAGTAACTCCTACGAGCAGTACTTC.